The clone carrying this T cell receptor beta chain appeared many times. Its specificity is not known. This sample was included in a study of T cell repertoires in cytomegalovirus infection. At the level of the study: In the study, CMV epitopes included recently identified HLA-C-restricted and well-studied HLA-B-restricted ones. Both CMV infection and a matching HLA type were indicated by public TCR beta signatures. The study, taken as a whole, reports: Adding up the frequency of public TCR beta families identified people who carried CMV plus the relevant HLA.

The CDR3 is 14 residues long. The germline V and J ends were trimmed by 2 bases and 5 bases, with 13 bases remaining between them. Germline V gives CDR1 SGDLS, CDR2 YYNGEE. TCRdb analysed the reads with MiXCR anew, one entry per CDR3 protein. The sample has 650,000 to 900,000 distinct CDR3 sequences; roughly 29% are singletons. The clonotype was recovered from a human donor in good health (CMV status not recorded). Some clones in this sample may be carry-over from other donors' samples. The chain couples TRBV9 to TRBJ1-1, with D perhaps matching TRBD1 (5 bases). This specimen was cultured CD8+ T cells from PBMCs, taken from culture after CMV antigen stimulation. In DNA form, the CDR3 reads TGTGCCAGCAGCGTCGGGGGGGGAAGAACTGAAGCTTTCTTT. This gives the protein CASSVGGGRTEAFF.